This TCR beta chain was identified in a study of T cells in Graves' hyperthyroidism and ophthalmopathy. Whole-study findings and limits: Among clonotypes expanded in thyroid above 0.001, most were also found in blood.

Concerning this clonotype itself: Its antigen is undetermined.

The study excluded patients with uncontrolled infection, other autoimmune disease, pregnancy or lactation. TCR beta CDR3 sequences were amplified from RNA transcripts. TCR CDR3 underwent first-round RT-PCR with the HTBI primer set. MiXCR, run by TCRdb on the multiplex PCR reads, gives a single entry per CDR3 protein. The sample yields 350,000 to 450,000 distinct CDR3 sequences, roughly 13% seen once. This receptor was taken from a man in his forties or fifties with Graves' ophthalmopathy. Sequencing input: blood.

The CDR3 reads CATQGPLNNEQFF. The CDR3, as DNA: TGTGCCACGCAGGGTCCCCTTAATAATGAGCAGTTCTTC. J is TRBJ2-1 and V is TRBV11-2; D is perhaps TRBD1 (5 bases). The CDR3 is made up of 13 amino acids. V lost 10 bases, J lost 7 bases, and 17 bases lay in between. The germline V gene encodes CDR1 SGHAT and CDR2 FQNNGV.